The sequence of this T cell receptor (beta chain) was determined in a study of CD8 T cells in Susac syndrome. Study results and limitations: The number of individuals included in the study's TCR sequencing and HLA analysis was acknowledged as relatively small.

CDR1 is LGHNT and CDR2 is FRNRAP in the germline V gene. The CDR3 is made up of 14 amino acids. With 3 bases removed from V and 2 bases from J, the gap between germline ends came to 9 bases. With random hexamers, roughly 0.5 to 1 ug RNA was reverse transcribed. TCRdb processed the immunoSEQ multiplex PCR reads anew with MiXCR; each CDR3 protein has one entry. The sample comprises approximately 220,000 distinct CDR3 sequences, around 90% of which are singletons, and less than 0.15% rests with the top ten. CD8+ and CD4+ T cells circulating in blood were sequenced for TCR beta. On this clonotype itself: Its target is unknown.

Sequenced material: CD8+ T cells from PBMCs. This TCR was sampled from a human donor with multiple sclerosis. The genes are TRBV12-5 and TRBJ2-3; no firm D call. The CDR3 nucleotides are TGTGCTAGTGGTTTTGCCTATCTCACAGATACGCAGTATTTT. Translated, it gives CASGFAYLTDTQYF.